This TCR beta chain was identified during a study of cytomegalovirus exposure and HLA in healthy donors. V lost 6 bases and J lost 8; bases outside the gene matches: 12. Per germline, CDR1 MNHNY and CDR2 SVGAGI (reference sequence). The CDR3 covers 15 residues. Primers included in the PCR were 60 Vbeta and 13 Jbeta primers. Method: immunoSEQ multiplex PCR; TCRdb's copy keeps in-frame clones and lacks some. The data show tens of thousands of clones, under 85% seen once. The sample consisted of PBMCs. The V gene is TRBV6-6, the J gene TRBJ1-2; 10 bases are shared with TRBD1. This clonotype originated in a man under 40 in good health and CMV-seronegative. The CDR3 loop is CASRLSRDRGLGYTF. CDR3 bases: TGTGCCAGCAGATTAAGCCGGGACAGGGGATTGGGCTACACCTTC.